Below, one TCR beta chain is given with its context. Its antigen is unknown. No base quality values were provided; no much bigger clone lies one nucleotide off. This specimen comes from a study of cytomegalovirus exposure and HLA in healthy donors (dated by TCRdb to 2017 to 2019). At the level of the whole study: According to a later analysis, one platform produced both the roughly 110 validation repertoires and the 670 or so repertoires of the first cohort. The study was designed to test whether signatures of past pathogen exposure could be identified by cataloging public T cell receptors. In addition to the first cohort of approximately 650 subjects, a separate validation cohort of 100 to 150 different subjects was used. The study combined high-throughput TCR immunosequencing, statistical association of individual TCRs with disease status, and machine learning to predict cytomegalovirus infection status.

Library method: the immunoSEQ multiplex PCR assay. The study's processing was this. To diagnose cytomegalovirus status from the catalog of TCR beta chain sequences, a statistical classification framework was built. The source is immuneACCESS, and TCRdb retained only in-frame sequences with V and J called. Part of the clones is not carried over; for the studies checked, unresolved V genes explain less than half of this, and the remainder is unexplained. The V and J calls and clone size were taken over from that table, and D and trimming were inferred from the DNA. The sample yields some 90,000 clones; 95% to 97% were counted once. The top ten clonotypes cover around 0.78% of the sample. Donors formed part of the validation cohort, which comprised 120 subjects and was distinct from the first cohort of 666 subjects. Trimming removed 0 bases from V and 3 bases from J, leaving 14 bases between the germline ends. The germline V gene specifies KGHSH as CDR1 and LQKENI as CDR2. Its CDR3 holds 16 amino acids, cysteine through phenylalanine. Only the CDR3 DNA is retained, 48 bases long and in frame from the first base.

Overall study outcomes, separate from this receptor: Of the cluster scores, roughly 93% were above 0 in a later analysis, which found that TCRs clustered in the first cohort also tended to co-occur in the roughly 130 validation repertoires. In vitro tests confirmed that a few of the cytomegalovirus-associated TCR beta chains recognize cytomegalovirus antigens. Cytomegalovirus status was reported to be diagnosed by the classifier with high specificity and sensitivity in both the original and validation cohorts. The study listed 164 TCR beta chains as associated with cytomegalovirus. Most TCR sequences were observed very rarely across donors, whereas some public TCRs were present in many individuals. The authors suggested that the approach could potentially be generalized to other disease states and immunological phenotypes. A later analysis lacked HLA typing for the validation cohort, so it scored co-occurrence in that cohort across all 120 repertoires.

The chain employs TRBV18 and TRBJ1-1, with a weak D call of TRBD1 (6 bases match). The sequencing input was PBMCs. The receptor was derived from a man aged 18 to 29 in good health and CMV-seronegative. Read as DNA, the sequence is TGTGCCAGCTCACCACCGAACAGGGCCGGGGACACTGAAGCTTTCTTT. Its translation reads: CASSPPNRAGDTEAFF.